This TCR beta chain was profiled in a study of T cell repertoires in cytomegalovirus infection. Study-level background: CMV epitopes that were recently identified and HLA-C-restricted were used alongside well-studied HLA-B-restricted ones.

A note on this clonotype: Its antigen is not known.

TCRdb passed the reads through MiXCR, listing each CDR3 protein once. The sample lists roughly 90,000 distinct CDR3 sequences, approximately 30% occurring once. V was cut by 0 bases and J by 0 bases, with 5 bases left in between. From germline, CDR1 is SGHTA and CDR2 FQGTGA. The CDR3 is made up of 14 amino acids. This receptor was obtained from a human donor in good health (CMV status not recorded). Some clones in this sample may be carry-over from other donors' samples. The chain has TRBV7-3 and TRBJ1-1; D is unclear. The starting material was CD8+ T cells from cultured PBMCs, obtained from culture after CMV antigen stimulation. The CDR3 DNA follows: TGTGCCAGCAGCTTAACAATTGTGAACACTGAAGCTTTCTTT. Protein product: CASSLTIVNTEAFF.